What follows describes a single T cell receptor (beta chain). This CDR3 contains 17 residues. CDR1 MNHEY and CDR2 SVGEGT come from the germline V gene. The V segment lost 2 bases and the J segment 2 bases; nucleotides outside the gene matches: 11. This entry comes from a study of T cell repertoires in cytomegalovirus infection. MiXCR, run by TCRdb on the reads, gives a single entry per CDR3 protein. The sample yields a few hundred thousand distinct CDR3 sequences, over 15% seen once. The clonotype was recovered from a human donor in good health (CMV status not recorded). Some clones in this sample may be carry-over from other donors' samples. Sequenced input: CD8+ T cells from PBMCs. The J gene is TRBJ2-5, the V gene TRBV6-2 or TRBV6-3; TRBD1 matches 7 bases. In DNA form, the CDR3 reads TGTGCCAGCAGTTACATCTCAGATACCAGGGGGCAAGAGACCCAGTACTTC. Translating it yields CASSYISDTRGQETQYF.